This paragraph covers one T cell receptor (beta chain) sequence. Antigen specificity is unknown. The data are from a study of blood T cells in healthy people across ages. Notes on the study in general: Because sorting was not performed, PBMCs prevented conclusive naive versus antigen-experienced comparison.

A second PCR of 7 to 11 cycles used a sample-barcoded 5' primer and a J-beta primer mix. TCRdb re-called the 5' RACE reads through MiXCR, storing one row per CDR3 protein. Of 1 million to 1.2 million distinct CDR3 sequences listed, 35% to 45% are singletons. This CDR3 comprises 14 residues. The germline V gene encodes CDR1 DFQATT and CDR2 SNEGSKA (reference sequence). Germline trimming cut 3 bases from V and 1 base from J; bases unmatched to any gene: 5. This clonotype originated in a man aged 18 to 35 in good health. The material sequenced was blood. The genes are TRBV20-1 and TRBJ1-1; 7 nucleotides match TRBD1. CDR3 sequence reads: CSASRGQTNTEAFF. The CDR3 bases are TGCAGTGCTAGTCGGGGACAGACGAACACTGAAGCTTTCTTT.